A selection of T cell receptor beta chains follows, all from one sample in a study of CD8 T cells in Susac syndrome. TCRdb re-derived calls from the immunoSEQ multiplex PCR reads in MiXCR, one entry per CDR3 protein. Among over 65,000 distinct CDR3 sequences listed, about 92% were seen once. Sequencing was carried out using CD4+ T cells from PBMCs. The receptor set was obtained from a human donor with Susac syndrome. Each CDR3 is given without its conserved first and last residue.

V gene	J gene	CDR3 protein
TRBV14	TRBJ1-4	ASSQTIWGQELF
TRBV12-5	TRBJ2-5	ASGLRETQY
TRBV19	TRBJ2-1	ASSLWRGTNEQF
TRBV7-9	TRBJ2-2	ASSSRQGENTGELF
TRBV10-2	TRBJ1-5	ASSAVSSYQPQH
TRBV7-2	TRBJ2-1	ASSPIAGENFEQF
TRBV7-2	TRBJ2-7	ASSLSGAPRALYEQY
TRBV12-3/TRBV12-4	TRBJ2-1	ASDRRYNEQF
TRBV20-1	TRBJ1-5	SAREAGRGDSNQPQH
TRBV25-1	TRBJ1-4	ASSELGTGSEKLF
TRBV7-2	TRBJ2-7	ASSRGHRGQYEQY
TRBV27	TRBJ2-3	ASSLRSTDTQY
TRBV7-2	TRBJ2-5	ASSLGSRRGQETQY
TRBV15	TRBJ2-7	ATSRDEAGTGGYTYEQY
TRBV20-1	TRBJ2-3	SARDWGSPSGDTQY
TRBV12-3/TRBV12-4	TRBJ2-3	ASSLHRGSDTQY
TRBV29-1	TRBJ1-5	SVQGTEDQPQH
TRBV3-1	TRBJ2-5	ASSQVRGPKGTQY
TRBV5-4	TRBJ2-5	ASSKPGSGETQY
TRBV18	TRBJ2-7	ASSPMGLEQY
TRBV5-6	TRBJ1-5	ASSTRLGRQPQH
TRBV9	TRBJ1-4	ASSPRIATNEKLF
TRBV19	TRBJ1-2	ASSKRTAAQGYT
TRBV7-2	TRBJ2-7	ASSRSSPHEQY
TRBV18	TRBJ2-7	ASSTTGTTYEQY
TRBV18	TRBJ2-1	ASSQTSGGNNEQF
TRBV10-3	TRBJ2-7	AISLSGSKNEQY
TRBV7-8	TRBJ1-6	ASSTLRGNSPLH
TRBV20-1	TRBJ2-7	KAHEQY
TRBV20-1	TRBJ2-1	SALGLAGNNPIWGNEQF
TRBV9	TRBJ2-3	ASSVAGIGQDTQY
TRBV20-1	TRBJ2-1	SARGVRLAGPDGNNEQF
TRBV7-3	TRBJ2-3	ASSPTVPDTQY
TRBV11-2	TRBJ1-5	ASSPETGRIYPQH
TRBV5-6	TRBJ1-6	ASSSRTGGGSPLH
TRBV5-1	TRBJ2-7	ASRRDYEQY
TRBV28	TRBJ2-5	ASSPQGGAETQY
TRBV27	TRBJ1-5	ASSFSPHYQPQH
TRBV7-2	TRBJ1-5	ASSSTGTNSYQPQH
TRBV29-1	TRBJ2-1	SGLHRARTYNEQF